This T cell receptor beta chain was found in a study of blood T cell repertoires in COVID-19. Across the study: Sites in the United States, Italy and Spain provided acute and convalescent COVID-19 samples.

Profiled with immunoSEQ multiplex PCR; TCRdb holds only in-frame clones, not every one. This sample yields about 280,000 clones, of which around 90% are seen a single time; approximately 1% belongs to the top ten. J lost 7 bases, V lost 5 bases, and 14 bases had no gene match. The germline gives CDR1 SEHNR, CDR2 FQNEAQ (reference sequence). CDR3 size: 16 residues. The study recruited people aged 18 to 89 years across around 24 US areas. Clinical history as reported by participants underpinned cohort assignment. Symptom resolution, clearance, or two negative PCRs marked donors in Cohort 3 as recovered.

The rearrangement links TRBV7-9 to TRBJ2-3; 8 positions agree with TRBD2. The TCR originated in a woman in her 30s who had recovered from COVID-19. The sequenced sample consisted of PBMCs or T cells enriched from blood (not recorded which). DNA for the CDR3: TGTGCCAGCAGCCCCCCGGGCGGGGGGCCCCAGAATACGCAGTATTTT. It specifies CASSPPGGGPQNTQYF.